The 7 T cell receptor beta chains below come from one sample, sequenced in a study of cytomegalovirus exposure and HLA in healthy donors. The PCR ran on 60 Vbeta and 13 Jbeta primers. The data were produced by immunoSEQ multiplex PCR, yet TCRdb's version contains in-frame clones alone and is incomplete. The repertoire includes 90,000 to 140,000 clones, 80% of them detected once, and about 6.9% sits in the top ten. The source material was PBMCs. The source of these receptors is a man aged 25 to 45 in good health and CMV-seropositive.

The rearrangement uses TRBV7-2 and TRBJ2-1; D remains unclear. CDR1 and CDR2 from the germline V gene are SGHTA and FQGNSA. The CDR3 loop spans 14 amino acids. V dropped 3 bases and J dropped 2 bases, with 8 bases sitting between them. CDR3 DNA: TGTGCCAGCAGCTTCGTCACTCCCTACAATGAGCAGTTCTTC. Translation gives CASSFVTPYNEQFF. The complete variable domain, with remaining parts taken from reference TRBV7-2 and TRBJ2-1, reads GAGVSQSPSNKVTEKGKDVELRCDPISGHTALYWYRQSLGQGLEFLIYFQGNSAPDKSGLPSDRFSAERTGGSVSTLTIQRTQQEDSAVYLCASSFVTPYNEQFFGPGTRLTVL.

The chain is built from TRBV7-8 and TRBJ2-3, with unresolved D. The CDR3 loop spans 15 amino acids. The germline V and J ends were trimmed by 6 bases and 2 bases, with 15 bases remaining between them. CDR1 is SGHVS and CDR2 is FQNEAQ in the germline V gene. CDR3 coding DNA: TGTGCCAGCAGTAGGAGAGACTCAAACACAGATACGCAGTATTTT. Its translation is CASSRRDSNTDTQYF.

The V call is TRBV9, the J call TRBJ1-3; maybe TRBD1 (5 bases). V lost 0 bases, J lost 0 bases, and 13 bases lay in between. This CDR3 has 17 amino acids. CDR1 is SGDLS, CDR2 YYNGEE, per germline. CDR3 coding DNA: TGTGCCAGCAGCGTAGTGATGAACCAGGGCTCTGGAAACACCATATATTTT. Protein: CASSVVMNQGSGNTIYF.

The chain links TRBV5-1 to TRBJ1-1, with 7 bases aligning to TRBD1. Trimming took 0 bases from V and 7 from J; bases not matched to a gene: 3. Germline V gene data show CDR1 as SGHRS and CDR2 as YFSETQ. CDR3 size: 13 residues. In nucleotides, the CDR3 is TGCGCCAGCAGCTTGGGACAGGGCGGTGAAGCTTTCTTT. This sequence encodes CASSLGQGGEAFF.

The chain joins TRBV5-1 to TRBJ1-1; 8 nucleotides line up with TRBD1. This CDR3 has 15 residues. J lost 1 base, V lost 4 bases, and 6 bases had no gene match. Germline-derived CDR1 and CDR2 are SGHRS and YFSETQ. The CDR3 coding sequence is TGCGCCAGCAGCCGACAGGGGCTCGCGAACACTGAAGCTTTCTTT. The encoded protein is CASSRQGLANTEAFF.

V usage is TRBV10-3 and J usage is TRBJ2-7; D gene ambiguous. The CDR3 contains 13 residues. Germline V gene sequence: CDR1 ENHRY, CDR2 SYGVKD. The V and J ends lost 0 bases and 3 bases respectively, with 6 bases between them. CDR3 nucleotides: TGTGCCATCAGTGAGTCCTCCTTCTACGAGCAGTACTTC. Its protein product is CAISESSFYEQYF.

The V gene is TRBV4-3, the J gene TRBJ1-1, with D unresolved. Trimming left V 0 bases short and J 1 base short, with 3 bases between. CDR1 and CDR2 from the germline V gene are LGHNA and YSLEER. The CDR3 has 13 amino acids. DNA for the CDR3: TGCGCCAGCAGCCAAGACAAGAACACTGAAGCTTTCTTT. Protein product: CASSQDKNTEAFF.